These T cell receptor beta chains were read from a single sample in a study of T-cell reconstitution after alpha-beta-depleted transplantation in children. One entry per CDR3 protein, called by TCRdb with MiXCR from the PCR reads. The sample includes almost 250,000 distinct CDR3 sequences, roughly 23% of them seen just once. The source material was PBMCs, sampled before TCRalphabeta/CD19-depleted stem cell transplant. The receptor source for this set is a girl aged 2 to 9 with Fanconi anemia, due to receive a stem cell transplant. CDR3s include the opening cysteine and the closing phenylalanine or tryptophan. A D gene is named only where the DNA matches it firmly. Clone size appears in some rows only: once, few, many, or a class for an expanded clone.

size: few
length: 17
J: TRBJ1-2
V: TRBV25-1
D: TRBD1
DNA: TGTGCCAGCAGTGAAGCCGCCCCTTGGACAGGAAGTTATGGCTACACCTTC
CDR3: CASSEAAPWTGSYGYTF

size: few
length: 13
J: TRBJ2-5
V: TRBV20-1
D: .
DNA: TGCAGTGCTGGGGATGGGAGGAGCGAGACCCAGTACTTC
CDR3: CSAGDGRSETQYF

size: .
length: 18
J: TRBJ2-1
V: TRBV2
D: TRBD2
DNA: TGTACCATCAGTTTAGATCCCGGAGGGCGGGAGTCCCCCAATGAGCAGTTCTTC
CDR3: CTISLDPGGRESPNEQFF

size: many
length: 14
J: TRBJ2-1
V: TRBV20-1
D: TRBD1
DNA: TGCAGAGCACCTGGGACAGGGGTGAGAAATGAGCAGTTCTTC
CDR3: CRAPGTGVRNEQFF

size: many
length: 12
J: TRBJ2-7
V: TRBV29-1
D: .
DNA: TGCAGCGTTGGGAGGGAAGGGTACGAGCAGTACTTC
CDR3: CSVGREGYEQYF

size: .
length: 15
J: TRBJ2-5
V: TRBV1
D: .
DNA: TGCACCAGCAGCCTCAAGGTGGGGACTAAAGAGACCCAGTACTTC
CDR3: CTSSLKVGTKETQYF

size: many
length: 14
J: TRBJ1-1
V: TRBV12-3/TRBV12-4
D: TRBD1
DNA: TGTGCCAGCAGTCCAGGGGGCTCGAACACTGAAGCTTTCTTT
CDR3: CASSPGGSNTEAFF

size: few
length: 17
J: TRBJ2-7
V: TRBV5-1
D: TRBD1
DNA: TGCGCCAGCAGCCTTCTCCCCCCGGGACAGGGCATTTACGAGCAGTACTTC
CDR3: CASSLLPPGQGIYEQYF

size: many
length: 12
J: TRBJ2-3
V: TRBV29-1
D: .
DNA: TGCAGCGTTAGGCCATACGCAGATACGCAGTATTTT
CDR3: CSVRPYADTQYF

size: .
length: 15
J: TRBJ2-1
V: TRBV20-1
D: TRBD2
DNA: TGCAGTGCTCTAGCGGGCTTGGGCCACTACAATGAGCAGTTCTTC
CDR3: CSALAGLGHYNEQFF

size: many
length: 15
J: TRBJ1-5
V: TRBV27
D: .
DNA: TGTGCCAGCAGTTTATCGGGGGGGAGCAATCAGCCCCAGCATTTT
CDR3: CASSLSGGSNQPQHF

size: many
length: 16
J: TRBJ2-7
V: TRBV25-1
D: .
DNA: TGTGCCAGCAGTCAACCGGGACCTCCCCCAACGAGCGAGCAGTACTTC
CDR3: CASSQPGPPPTSEQYF

size: .
length: 13
J: TRBJ2-7
V: TRBV29-1
D: TRBD1
DNA: TGCAGCGTGGACGGACAGGGGGGCCACGAGCAGTACTTC
CDR3: CSVDGQGGHEQYF

size: many
length: 15
J: TRBJ2-1
V: TRBV9
D: TRBD1
DNA: TGTGCCAGCAGCGTGGACAGGGAACTACGGGCCGTGCAGTTCTTC
CDR3: CASSVDRELRAVQFF

size: few
length: 14
J: TRBJ2-7
V: TRBV29-1
D: .
DNA: TGCAGCGCCACCATTAACGGGCGGACCTACGAGCAGTACTTC
CDR3: CSATINGRTYEQYF

size: .
length: 16
J: TRBJ2-2
V: TRBV7-9
D: TRBD1
DNA: TGTGCCAGCAGCTTAGGGGACAGGGAAATCACCGGGGAGCTGTTTTTT
CDR3: CASSLGDREITGELFF

size: many
length: 17
J: TRBJ1-5
V: TRBV28
D: TRBD1
DNA: TGTGCCAGCAGTGAACAGGGGCATGGTATTAGTCGTCAGCCCCAGCATTTT
CDR3: CASSEQGHGISRQPQHF

size: many
length: 13
J: TRBJ2-7
V: TRBV29-1
D: TRBD1
DNA: TGCAGCGCCGGGGACAGGGAAATTCACGAGCAGTACTTC
CDR3: CSAGDREIHEQYF

size: once
length: 15
J: TRBJ2-7
V: TRBV20-1
D: .
DNA: TGCAGTGCCATAGATAAGGAGCGGACCCTGTACGAGCAGTACTTC
CDR3: CSAIDKERTLYEQYF

size: .
length: 15
J: TRBJ2-1
V: TRBV12-3/TRBV12-4
D: .
DNA: TGTGCCAGCAGTTTGTTCGTTCCCGTAGCACCTGAGCAGTTCTTC
CDR3: CASSLFVPVAPEQFF

size: few
length: 15
J: TRBJ1-5
V: TRBV6-5
D: .
DNA: TGTGCCAGCAGTTCACTGACAGCGGGCAATCAGCCCCAGCATTTT
CDR3: CASSSLTAGNQPQHF

size: few
length: 12
J: TRBJ2-7
V: TRBV29-1
D: TRBD2
DNA: TGCAGCGTTGGCGGGAGTTTGTACGAGCAGTACTTC
CDR3: CSVGGSLYEQYF

size: few
length: 11
J: TRBJ2-1
V: TRBV20-1
D: .
DNA: TGCAGTGCTAGAGATGTAAAGGGTCAGTTCTTC
CDR3: CSARDVKGQFF

size: .
length: 14
J: TRBJ2-2
V: TRBV29-1
D: .
DNA: TGCAGCGTTGGGTGGAGTAGGGTGACCGGGGAGCTGTTTTTT
CDR3: CSVGWSRVTGELFF

size: .
length: 13
J: TRBJ2-7
V: TRBV11-3
D: .
DNA: TGTGCCAGCAGCTTTGGAGGGTTTGGTGAGCAGTACTTC
CDR3: CASSFGGFGEQYF

size: .
length: 16
J: TRBJ1-2
V: TRBV5-1
D: .
DNA: TGCGCCAGCAGCTTGGTGGGCAGGCCCCAACTTTATGGCTACACCTTC
CDR3: CASSLVGRPQLYGYTF

size: many
length: 16
J: TRBJ2-2
V: TRBV9
D: .
DNA: TGTGCCAGCAGCGTAGCTTTGGAACAGAACACCGGGGAGCTGTTTTTT
CDR3: CASSVALEQNTGELFF

size: many
length: 16
J: TRBJ1-1
V: TRBV6-5
D: .
DNA: TGTGCCAGCAGTTACTCGTTTGGGGGAGAGAACACTGAAGCTTTCTTT
CDR3: CASSYSFGGENTEAFF

size: .
length: 15
J: TRBJ2-3
V: TRBV20-1
D: TRBD1
DNA: TGCAGTGCAGAGGGGGCCCTTCGGGACACAGATACGCAGTATTTT
CDR3: CSAEGALRDTDTQYF

size: few
length: 15
J: TRBJ2-5
V: TRBV7-3
D: TRBD2
DNA: TGTGCCAGCAGCTCGACCGGGACTACACAAGAGACCCAGTACTTC
CDR3: CASSSTGTTQETQYF

size: many
length: 14
J: TRBJ2-2
V: TRBV10-3
D: TRBD1
DNA: TGTGCCATCAGTCCTCCAGGGGGCCCCGGGGAGCTGTTTTTT
CDR3: CAISPPGGPGELFF

size: few
length: 14
J: TRBJ2-7
V: TRBV20-1
D: .
DNA: TGCAGTGCGAAGAGCCGGGACTGGTCCTACGAGCAGTACTTC
CDR3: CSAKSRDWSYEQYF